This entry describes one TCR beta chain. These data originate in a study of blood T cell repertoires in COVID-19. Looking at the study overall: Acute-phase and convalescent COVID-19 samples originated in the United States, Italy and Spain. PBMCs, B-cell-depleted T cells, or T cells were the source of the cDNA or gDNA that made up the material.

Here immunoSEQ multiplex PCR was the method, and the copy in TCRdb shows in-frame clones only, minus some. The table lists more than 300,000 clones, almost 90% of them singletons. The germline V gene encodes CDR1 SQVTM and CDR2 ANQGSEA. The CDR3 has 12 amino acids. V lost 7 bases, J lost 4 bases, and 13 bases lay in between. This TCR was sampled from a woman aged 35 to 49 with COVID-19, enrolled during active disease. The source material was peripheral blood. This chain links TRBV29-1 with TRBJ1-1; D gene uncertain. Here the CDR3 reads CSALTVGTEAFF. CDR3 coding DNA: TGCAGCGCCTTAACAGTGGGCACTGAAGCTTTCTTT.